This TCR beta chain derives from a study of T cell responses to AZD1222 COVID-19 vaccine. Study-level information: Investigators merged groups given second doses at roughly 4 or roughly 12 weeks.

Study-wide points: CD4 TCRs associated with vaccination spanned spike, dominating at 160-218 and 743-854. It was only after the peak T cell response that any repertoires were sampled.

From germline, CDR1 is KGHSH and CDR2 LQKENI. V gave up 5 bases and J gave up 11 bases; unmatched junction bases: 11. CDR3 length: 14 residues. Worth noting for this clone: The antigen is not known.

Sequencing used immunoSEQ multiplex PCR; TCRdb keeps in-frame clones, though not all of them. The sample carries 150,000 or so clones, 80% to 95% recorded once. The receptor comes from an adult in good health. Sequenced here: peripheral blood, sampled on day 0 of AZD1222 vaccination. The gene calls are TRBV18 and TRBJ1-5; 8 bases fit TRBD1. The CDR3, as DNA: TGTGCCAGCTCAACGGACAGGGTAGGTTTAGCCCAGCATTTT. The encoded protein is CASSTDRVGLAQHF.